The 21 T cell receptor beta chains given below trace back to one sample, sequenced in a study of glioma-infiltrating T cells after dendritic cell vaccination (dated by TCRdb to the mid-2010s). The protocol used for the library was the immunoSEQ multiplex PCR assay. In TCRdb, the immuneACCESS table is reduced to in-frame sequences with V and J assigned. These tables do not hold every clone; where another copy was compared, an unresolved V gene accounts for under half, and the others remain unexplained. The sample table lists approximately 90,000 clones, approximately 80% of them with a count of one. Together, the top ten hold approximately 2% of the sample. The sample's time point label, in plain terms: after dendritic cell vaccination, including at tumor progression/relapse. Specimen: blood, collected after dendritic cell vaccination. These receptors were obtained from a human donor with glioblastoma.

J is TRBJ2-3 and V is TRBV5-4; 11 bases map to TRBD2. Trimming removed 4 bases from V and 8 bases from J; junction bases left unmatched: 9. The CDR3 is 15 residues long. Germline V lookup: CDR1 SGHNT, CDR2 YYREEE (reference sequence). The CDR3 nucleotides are TGTGCCAGCAGCCTAGATAGCGGGGGGGCTGCTACGCAGTATTTT. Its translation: CASSLDSGGAATQYF.

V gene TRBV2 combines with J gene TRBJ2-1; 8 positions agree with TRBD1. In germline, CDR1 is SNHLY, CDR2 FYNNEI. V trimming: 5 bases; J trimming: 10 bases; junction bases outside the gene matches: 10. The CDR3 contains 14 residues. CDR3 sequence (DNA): TGTGCCAGCAGTAAATCGGACAGGGCCGTGGAGCAGTTCTTC. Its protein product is CASSKSDRAVEQFF.

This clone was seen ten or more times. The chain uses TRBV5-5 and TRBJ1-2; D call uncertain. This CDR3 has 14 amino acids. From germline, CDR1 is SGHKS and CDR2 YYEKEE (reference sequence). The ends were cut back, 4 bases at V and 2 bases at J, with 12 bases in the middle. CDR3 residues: CASSTYGGNYGYTF. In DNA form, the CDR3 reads TGTGCCAGCAGCACCTATGGCGGAAACTATGGCTACACCTTC.

CDR3 region: CASSVQGQGINEQFF. The CDR3, as DNA: TGTGCCAGCAGTGTTCAGGGACAGGGGATCAATGAGCAGTTCTTC. This chain links TRBV2 with TRBJ2-1; 10 bases are a match to TRBD1. Germline values: CDR1 SNHLY, CDR2 FYNNEI. J was trimmed by 6 bases and V by 4 bases; bases with no gene match: 6. This CDR3 region has 15 residues.

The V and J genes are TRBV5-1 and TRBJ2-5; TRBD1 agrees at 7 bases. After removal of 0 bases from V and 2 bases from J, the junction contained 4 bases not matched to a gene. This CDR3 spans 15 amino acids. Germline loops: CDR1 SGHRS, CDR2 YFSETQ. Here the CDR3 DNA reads TGCGCCAGCAGCTTGGGGACAGGAACACAAGAGACCCAGTACTTC. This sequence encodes CASSLGTGTQETQYF.

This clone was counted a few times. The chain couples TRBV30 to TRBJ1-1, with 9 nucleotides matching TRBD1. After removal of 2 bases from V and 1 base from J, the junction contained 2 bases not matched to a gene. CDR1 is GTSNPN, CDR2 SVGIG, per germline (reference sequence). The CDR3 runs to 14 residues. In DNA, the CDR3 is TGTGCCTGGAGTCCGGACAGGGGGAACACTGAAGCTTTCTTT. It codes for CAWSPDRGNTEAFF.

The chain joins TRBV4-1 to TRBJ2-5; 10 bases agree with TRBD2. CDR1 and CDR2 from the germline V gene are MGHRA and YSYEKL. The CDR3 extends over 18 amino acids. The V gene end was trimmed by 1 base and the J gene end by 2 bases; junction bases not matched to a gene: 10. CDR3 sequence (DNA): TGCGCCAGCAGCCAAGCACTAGATGGACTAGCGGAGCAAGAGACCCAGTACTTC. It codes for CASSQALDGLAEQETQYF.

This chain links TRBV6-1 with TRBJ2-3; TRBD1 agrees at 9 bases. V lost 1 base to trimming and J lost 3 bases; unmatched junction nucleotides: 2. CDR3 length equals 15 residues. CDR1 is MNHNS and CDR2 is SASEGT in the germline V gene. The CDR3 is CASSEDRGRTDTQYF. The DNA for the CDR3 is TGTGCCAGCAGTGAAGACAGGGGGCGAACAGATACGCAGTATTTT.

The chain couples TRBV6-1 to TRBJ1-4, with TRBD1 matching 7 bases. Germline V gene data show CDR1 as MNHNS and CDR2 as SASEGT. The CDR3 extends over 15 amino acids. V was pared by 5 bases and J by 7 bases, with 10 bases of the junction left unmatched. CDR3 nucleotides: TGTGCCAGCAGTCCACTAGGGGGCGTCGGTGAAAAACTGTTTTTT. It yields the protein CASSPLGGVGEKLFF.

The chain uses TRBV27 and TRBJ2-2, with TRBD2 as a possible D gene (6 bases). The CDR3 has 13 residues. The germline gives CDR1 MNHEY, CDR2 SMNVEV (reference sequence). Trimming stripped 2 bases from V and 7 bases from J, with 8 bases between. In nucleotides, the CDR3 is TGTGCCAGCAGTTTAAAGGGAGGCGGGGAGCTGTTTTTT. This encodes CASSLKGGGELFF.

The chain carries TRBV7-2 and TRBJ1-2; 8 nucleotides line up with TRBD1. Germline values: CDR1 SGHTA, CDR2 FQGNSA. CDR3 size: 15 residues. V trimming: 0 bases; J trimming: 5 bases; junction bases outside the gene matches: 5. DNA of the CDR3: TGTGCCAGCAGCTTAGCACCGGGACAGGAGTATGGCTACACCTTC. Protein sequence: CASSLAPGQEYGYTF.

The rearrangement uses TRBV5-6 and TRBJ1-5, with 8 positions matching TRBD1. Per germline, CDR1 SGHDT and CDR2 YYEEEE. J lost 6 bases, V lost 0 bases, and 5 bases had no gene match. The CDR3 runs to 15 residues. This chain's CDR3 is CASSLGWTGSQPQHF. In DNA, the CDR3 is TGTGCCAGCAGCTTGGGATGGACAGGGAGTCAGCCCCAGCATTTT.

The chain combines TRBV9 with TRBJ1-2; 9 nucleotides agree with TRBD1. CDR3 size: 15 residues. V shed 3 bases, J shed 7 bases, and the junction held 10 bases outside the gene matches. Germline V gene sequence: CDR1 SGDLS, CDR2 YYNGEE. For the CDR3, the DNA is TGTGCCAGCAGCGCAAATCCGGGACAGGGTCCTGGCTACACCTTC. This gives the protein CASSANPGQGPGYTF.

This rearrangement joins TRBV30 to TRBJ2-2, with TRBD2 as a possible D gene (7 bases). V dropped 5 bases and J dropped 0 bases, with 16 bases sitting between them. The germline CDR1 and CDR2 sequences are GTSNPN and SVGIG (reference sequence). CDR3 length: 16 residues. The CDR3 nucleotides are TGTGCCTGGCAACGGGGGGCGTTTTCGAACACCGGGGAGCTGTTTTTT. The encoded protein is CAWQRGAFSNTGELFF.

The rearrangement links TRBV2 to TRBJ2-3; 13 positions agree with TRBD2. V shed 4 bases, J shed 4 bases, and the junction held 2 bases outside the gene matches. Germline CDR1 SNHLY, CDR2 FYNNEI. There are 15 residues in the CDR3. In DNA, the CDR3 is TGTGCCAGCAGTGCCGGACTAGCGGGGGCAGATACGCAGTATTTT. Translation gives CASSAGLAGADTQYF. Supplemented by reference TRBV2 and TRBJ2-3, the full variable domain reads EPEVTQTPSHQVTQMGQEVILRCVPISNHLYFYWYRQILGQKVEFLVSFYNNEISEKSEIFDDQFSVERPDGSNFTLKIRSTKLEDSAMYFCASSAGLAGADTQYFGPGTRLTVL.

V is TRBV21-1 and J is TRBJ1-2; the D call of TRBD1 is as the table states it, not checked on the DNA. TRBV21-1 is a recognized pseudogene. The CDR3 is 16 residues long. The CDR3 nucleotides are TGTGCCAGCAGCAAAGGCCCCTGGGACAGGGGGCATGGCTACACCTTC. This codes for CASSKGPWDRGHGYTF.

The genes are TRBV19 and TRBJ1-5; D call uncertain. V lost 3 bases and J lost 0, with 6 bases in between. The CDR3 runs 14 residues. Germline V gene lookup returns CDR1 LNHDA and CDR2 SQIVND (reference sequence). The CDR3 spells CASSIKHSNQPQHF. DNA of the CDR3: TGTGCCAGTAGTATCAAGCATAGCAATCAGCCCCAGCATTTT.

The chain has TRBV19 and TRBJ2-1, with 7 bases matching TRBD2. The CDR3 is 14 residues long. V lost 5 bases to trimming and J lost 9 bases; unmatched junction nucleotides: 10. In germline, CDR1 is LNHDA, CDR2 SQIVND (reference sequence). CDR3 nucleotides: TGTGCCAGTAGTCCCGGACTAGTTTTCGGTGAGCAGTTCTTC. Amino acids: CASSPGLVFGEQFF.

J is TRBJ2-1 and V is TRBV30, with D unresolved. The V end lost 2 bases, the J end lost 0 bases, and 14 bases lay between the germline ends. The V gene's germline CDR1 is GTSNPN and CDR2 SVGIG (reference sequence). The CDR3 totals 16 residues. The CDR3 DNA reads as TGTGCCTGGAGTAATAGTCGCGTTTCCTCCTACAATGAGCAGTTCTTC. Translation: CAWSNSRVSSYNEQFF. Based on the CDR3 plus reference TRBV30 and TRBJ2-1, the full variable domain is SQTIHQWPATLVQPVGSPLSLECTVEGTSNPNLYWYRQAAGRGLQLLFYSVGIGQISSEVPQNLSASRPQDRQFILSSKKLLLSDSGFYLCAWSNSRVSSYNEQFFGPGTRLTVL.

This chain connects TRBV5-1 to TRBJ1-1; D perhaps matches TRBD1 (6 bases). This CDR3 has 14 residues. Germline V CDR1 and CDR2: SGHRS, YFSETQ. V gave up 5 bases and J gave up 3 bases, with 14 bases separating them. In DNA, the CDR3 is TGCGCCAGCAGTCCAATGGGGGCGGACACTGAAGCTTTCTTT. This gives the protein CASSPMGADTEAFF.

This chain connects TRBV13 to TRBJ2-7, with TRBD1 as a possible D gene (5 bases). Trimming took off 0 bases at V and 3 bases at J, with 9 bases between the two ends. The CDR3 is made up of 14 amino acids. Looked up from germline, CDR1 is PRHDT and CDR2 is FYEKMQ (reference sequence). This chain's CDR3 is CASSLGRQGYEQYF. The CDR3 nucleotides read TGTGCCAGCAGCTTAGGCCGGCAGGGCTACGAGCAGTACTTC.